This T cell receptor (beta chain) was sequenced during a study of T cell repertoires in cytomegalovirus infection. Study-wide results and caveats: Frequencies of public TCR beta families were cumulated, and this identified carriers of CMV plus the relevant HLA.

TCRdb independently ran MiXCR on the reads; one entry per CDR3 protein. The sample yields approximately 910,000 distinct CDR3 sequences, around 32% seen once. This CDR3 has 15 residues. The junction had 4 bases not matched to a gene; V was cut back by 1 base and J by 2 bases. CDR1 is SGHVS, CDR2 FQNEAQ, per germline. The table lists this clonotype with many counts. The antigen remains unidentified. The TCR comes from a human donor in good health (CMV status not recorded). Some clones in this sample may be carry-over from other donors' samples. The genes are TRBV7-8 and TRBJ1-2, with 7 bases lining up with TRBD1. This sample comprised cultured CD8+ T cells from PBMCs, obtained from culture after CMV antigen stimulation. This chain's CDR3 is CASSLGGRGNYGYTF. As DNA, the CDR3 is TGTGCCAGCAGCTTAGGTGGCAGGGGGAACTATGGCTACACCTTC.